This TCR beta chain was captured in a study of blood T cell repertoires in COVID-19. Produced via immunoSEQ multiplex PCR; TCRdb's table is partial and in-frame only. The data show about 250,000 clones, around 88% seen once. This CDR3 is built from 15 residues. Trimming cost V 6 bases and J 4 bases; bases outside gene matches: 11. CDR1 and CDR2 (germline): MNHEY, SVGAGI. The sequencing sample was made of PBMCs or T cells enriched from blood (not recorded which). This sequence joins TRBV6-5 and TRBJ1-2, with TRBD1 matching over 7 bases. This TCR was recovered from a man aged 40-55 years who had recovered from COVID-19. CDR3 in amino acids: CASRNPRQGLYGYTF. In DNA form, the CDR3 reads TGTGCCAGCAGGAATCCCCGACAGGGACTCTATGGCTACACCTTC.